Below, one TCR beta chain is given with its context. Its antigen is unknown. One entry per CDR3 protein, without DNA, is what TCRdb gives after re-calling the 5' RACE reads. This repertoire includes hundreds of thousands of distinct CDR3 sequences. This sample is part of a study of T cells expressing NK-cell markers. Study in general: Out of eight donors sequenced, seven tested HCMV-seropositive and the remaining one seronegative.

Findings and limits, study-wide: Four donors showed these clonotypes also leading the CD3+CD56-NKG2C+ fraction. CD8+ T cells in more than five donors included dominant NKG2C+ clonotypes at 1.0-7.0%.

The CDR3 is made up of 13 amino acids. Germline V gives CDR1 MNHNS, CDR2 SASEGT. Sequencing was done on a sample of blood T cells: a sorted CD56 or NKG2C T cell subset, CD4+ or CD8+ T cells, or bulk PBMC T cells (not recorded which). V is TRBV6-1 and J is TRBJ1-2; the D gene TCRdb calls, TRBD1, cannot be checked with no DNA. The clonotype comes from a woman aged 18 to 75 in good health. This CDR3 reads CASSTVGVAGYTF.